This is a list of T cell receptor beta chains from one sample in a study of T cell repertoires in cytomegalovirus infection. TCRdb recomputed calls from the reads with MiXCR, one row per CDR3 protein. This table has 250,000 to 300,000 distinct CDR3 sequences, roughly 23% appearing once. What was sequenced was PBMCs. The receptor source for this set is a human donor in good health (CMV status not recorded). Some clones in this sample may be carry-over from other donors' samples. The CDR3 runs from the conserved cysteine through the conserved F or W. A D gene is named only where the DNA matches it firmly. Size tells how often a clone was seen (once, few, many) or the class of an expanded clone, and some rows leave it out.

J gene: TRBJ1-3; clone size: many; D gene: -; V gene: TRBV20-1; CDR3 DNA: TGCAGTGCTAGAGCTGGAAACACCATATATTTT; CDR3 protein: CSARAGNTIYF
J gene: TRBJ2-3; clone size: many; D gene: TRBD2; V gene: TRBV11-2; CDR3 DNA: TGTGCCAGCAGCGGAGGTAGCGGGAGGCTAACAGATACGCAGTATTTT; CDR3 protein: CASSGGSGRLTDTQYF
J gene: TRBJ2-2; clone size: few; D gene: -; V gene: TRBV28; CDR3 DNA: TGTGCCACCTGGGGGACCGGGGAGCTGTTTTTT; CDR3 protein: CATWGTGELFF
J gene: TRBJ1-4; clone size: once; D gene: TRBD1; V gene: TRBV10-3; CDR3 DNA: TGTGCCGTCCGAGGGCAGGGGGCTAATGAAAAACTGTTTTTT; CDR3 protein: CAVRGQGANEKLFF
J gene: TRBJ2-3; clone size: -; D gene: -; V gene: TRBV9; CDR3 DNA: TGTGCCAGCAGCGTTAATCACGGGAGCGCAGATACGCAGTATTTT; CDR3 protein: CASSVNHGSADTQYF
J gene: TRBJ1-5; clone size: few; D gene: -; V gene: TRBV19; CDR3 DNA: TGTGCCAGTAGTATAGGGCAGGTCAGCAATCAGCCCCAGCATTTT; CDR3 protein: CASSIGQVSNQPQHF
J gene: TRBJ2-2; clone size: few; D gene: TRBD1; V gene: TRBV11-2; CDR3 DNA: TGTGCCAGCAGCTCGATAGACAGGGGTCGTACCGGGGAGCTGTTTTTT; CDR3 protein: CASSSIDRGRTGELFF
J gene: TRBJ1-6; clone size: few; D gene: -; V gene: TRBV7-3; CDR3 DNA: TGTGCCAGCAGCTTGGGGGGGACTCTGGATTCACCCCTCCACTTT; CDR3 protein: CASSLGGTLDSPLHF
J gene: TRBJ2-5; clone size: few; D gene: -; V gene: TRBV7-9; CDR3 DNA: TGTGCCAGCAGCTTGGATCAAGGGGCCTTCCAAGAGACCCAGTACTTC; CDR3 protein: CASSLDQGAFQETQYF
J gene: TRBJ2-3; clone size: few; D gene: -; V gene: TRBV7-7; CDR3 DNA: TGTGCCAGCAGCTTGGGCCCAGGGAATACGCAGTATTTT; CDR3 protein: CASSLGPGNTQYF
J gene: TRBJ2-1; clone size: few; D gene: -; V gene: TRBV29-1; CDR3 DNA: TGCAGCGCCGAGGGTGGGGGGCTAGGGTACAATGAGCAGTTCTTC; CDR3 protein: CSAEGGGLGYNEQFF
J gene: TRBJ2-4; clone size: few; D gene: TRBD2; V gene: TRBV20-1; CDR3 DNA: TGCAGTGCCCATCCTAGCGGGCTAGCCAAAAACATTCAGTACTTC; CDR3 protein: CSAHPSGLAKNIQYF
J gene: TRBJ2-1; clone size: -; D gene: -; V gene: TRBV7-4; CDR3 DNA: TGTGCCAGCAGCTTGTCGCAAGGTTCCGACAATGAGCAGTTCTTC; CDR3 protein: CASSLSQGSDNEQFF
J gene: TRBJ2-3; clone size: -; D gene: -; V gene: TRBV11-2; CDR3 DNA: TGTGCCAGCAGCTCCACTTCGGGCCCTAATACGCAGTATTTT; CDR3 protein: CASSSTSGPNTQYF
J gene: TRBJ1-2; clone size: once; D gene: -; V gene: TRBV6-5; CDR3 DNA: TGTGCCAGCAATCGGTTTCCGGATCTTGACTACACCTTC; CDR3 protein: CASNRFPDLDYTF
J gene: TRBJ1-5; clone size: few; D gene: -; V gene: TRBV7-9; CDR3 DNA: TGTGCCAGCAGCTTAGCGGCGGGGGATAGCAATCAGCCCCAGCATTTT; CDR3 protein: CASSLAAGDSNQPQHF
J gene: TRBJ2-3; clone size: few; D gene: TRBD1; V gene: TRBV28; CDR3 DNA: TGTGCCAGCAGCCATACAGGGGGCGCCGGCACAGATACGCAGTATTTT; CDR3 protein: CASSHTGGAGTDTQYF
J gene: TRBJ2-1; clone size: many; D gene: -; V gene: TRBV28; CDR3 DNA: TGTGCCAGCAGCTTCCCCAATGAGCAGTTCTTC; CDR3 protein: CASSFPNEQFF